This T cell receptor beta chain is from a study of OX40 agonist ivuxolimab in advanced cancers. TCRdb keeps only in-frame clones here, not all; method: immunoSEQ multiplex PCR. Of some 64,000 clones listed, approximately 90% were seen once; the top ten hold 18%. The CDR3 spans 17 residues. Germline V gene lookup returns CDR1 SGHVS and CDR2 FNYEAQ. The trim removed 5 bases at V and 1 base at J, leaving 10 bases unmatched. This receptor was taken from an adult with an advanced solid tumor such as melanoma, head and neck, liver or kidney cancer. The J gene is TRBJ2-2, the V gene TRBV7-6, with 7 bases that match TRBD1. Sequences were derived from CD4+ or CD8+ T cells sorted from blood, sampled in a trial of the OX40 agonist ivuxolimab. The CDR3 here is CASSPGGYSRNTGELFF. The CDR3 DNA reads TGTGCCAGCAGCCCAGGGGGTTACTCAAGGAACACCGGGGAGCTGTTTTTT.